This T cell receptor (beta chain) was observed in a study of T cells in Graves' hyperthyroidism and ophthalmopathy. Study-wide context: Peripheral blood sampling occurred at initial diagnosis, before any treatment. Whole-study findings and limits: Stable hyperthyroidism and ophthalmopathy were separated using 13 V-J signatures. Prediction of ophthalmopathy progression came a median approximately 6.5 months pre-onset.

The CDR3 covers 15 residues. Germline values: CDR1 MGHDK, CDR2 SYGVNS. V was clipped by 9 bases and J by 4 bases, with 19 bases between them. About this clonotype: The antigen remains undetermined.

RNA transcripts gave rise to amplified TCR beta CDR3 regions. The HTBI primer set was used in a first-round RT-PCR of the TCR CDR3. TCRdb reanalysed the multiplex PCR reads using MiXCR and keeps one entry per CDR3 protein. The sample carries around 530,000 distinct CDR3 sequences, over 15% recorded once. A Clinical Activity Score of at least 3, a NOSPECS grade of at least 4 and a duration under 3 months were recorded in the ophthalmopathy patients. The V call is TRBV25-1, the J call TRBJ2-1; possibly TRBD2 for D (7 bases). The TCR comes from a woman between 18 and 29 years old with Graves' ophthalmopathy. The sequencing input was blood. The CDR3 is CASEAHGGPYNEQFF. In DNA, the CDR3 is TGTGCCAGTGAAGCCCACGGGGGGCCGTACAATGAGCAGTTCTTC.